Sequencing of this T cell receptor beta chain was carried out in a study of cytomegalovirus exposure and HLA in healthy donors listed by TCRdb under 2017. Background on the whole study: An earlier analysis of roughly 570 of the donors reported around 280 Gb of sequence data and 100 million to 120 million unique TCR beta sequences obtained from some 170 million T cells. Roughly 5 DR-DQ haplotypes were handled as single units for association and clustering because linkage in the cohort was strong. HLA typing covered class I and class II loci at four-digit resolution. About 320 gigabases of sequencing data and approximately 85 million unique TCR sequences were included in an early release covering roughly 600 HLA-typed donors. The number of donors typed differed by locus, with about 620-630 for A, B, C, DRB1 and DQB1, over 500 for DQA1, approximately 580 for DPA1, and 450 to 480 for DPB1. A later genetic analysis used genome-wide SNP genotypes for 398 of the 666 donors, treating that subset as a discovery cohort. An earlier analysis of approximately 630 of the donors applied high-throughput TCR beta sequencing to assess whether each TCR beta V gene segment acted as functional or pseudogenic. The T cell repertoires of several hundred subjects were profiled by immunosequencing and related to cytomegalovirus serostatus. To predict cytomegalovirus infection status, the study brought together high-throughput TCR immunosequencing, statistical association of individual TCRs with disease status, and machine learning. A separate validation cohort of over a hundred different subjects was used in addition to the approximately 610-subject first cohort. The study aimed to test whether signatures of past pathogen exposure could be identified by cataloging public T cell receptors. To study patterns of TCR occurrence, a later analysis re-analyzed previously published TCR beta repertoires from around 700 donors and added high-resolution HLA genotyping. Of the 300 to 400 genotyped donors, roughly 80% fell in the genetic ancestry cluster associated with self-reported Caucasian donors. Every discovery cohort repertoire had been produced on one sequencing platform. Among 398 genotyped donors of the cohort, an average of roughly 240,000 unique TCR beta nucleotide sequences were sequenced per donor, around 18% of them non-productive. Donor age, sex, ethnicity and CMV serostatus were compiled together with the repertoire data. In the later analysis, no new phenotypic data were used to find candidate immune exposures; instead, reliance was placed on TCR beta sequences and their occurrence across donors. General findings and caveats noted by the study authors: Compared with equally common non-associated chains, HLA-associated TCR beta chains in a later analysis were more clonally expanded and had lower generation probabilities. Presence/absence analyses assumed roughly uniform sequencing depth across donors, an assumption that may not hold. Most TCR sequences were observed very rarely across donors, whereas some public TCRs were present in many individuals. An earlier analysis of several hundred of the donors showed that most TCR beta V segments appeared in productive rearrangements either about 90% or about 30% of the time, which broadly matched IMGT annotations. A few of the identified cytomegalovirus-associated TCR beta chains were confirmed in vitro to be specific for cytomegalovirus antigens. A further reported finding was that TCR beta sequences accurately predicted the HLA-A and HLA-B alleles for most subjects in the first cohort. Specific HLA alleles were associated with over 15,000 TCR beta sequences at a false discovery rate of 0.05 in a later analysis. Correlated functional status among segregating V segments might be attributable to linkage disequilibrium, but an unknown experimental factor could not be ruled out. In a later genetic analysis, a missense DCLRE1C variant was associated with V-gene and J-gene trimming of TCR beta chains, and the association was replicated in an independent cohort. A later analysis reported that several top co-occurrence clusters appeared linked to parvovirus B19, influenza, CMV and Epstein-Barr virus. When HLA alleles, especially DR and DQ, strongly co-occurred, attributing TCR associations to individual alleles was difficult. Only TCR beta chains were sequenced in this cohort, and the absence of alpha or paired-chain data limited detectable features. According to a later genetic analysis, donors in an Asian-associated ancestry cluster had fewer N-insertions in productive TCRs than the roughly 700-donor mean. The study listed approximately 160 TCR beta chains as associated with cytomegalovirus. Most CMV-associated TCR beta chains appeared to be HLA-restricted in a later analysis, and the HLA associations seemed to be driven largely by CMV exposure. According to the authors, the approach could potentially be generalized to other disease states and immunological phenotypes. Because counts were too low, fewer than 20 rarely observed V segments, including chromosome 9 orphons, were excluded from the earlier analysis of several hundred of the donors. A group of highly shared sequence variants was considered likely to be a technical artifact of the sequencing pipeline. Because some donors lacked HLA typing at each locus, the association tests relied only on the typed subset. Some IMGT-functional V segments, including TRBV6-2 and TRBV6-3, could not be told apart with the 87-base-pair reads, so those segments were excluded. CMV serostatus was the only immune exposure information available for the cohort. The classifier was reported to diagnose cytomegalovirus status with high specificity and sensitivity in both the original cohort and the validation cohort. According to a later analysis, TCR association rates differed among HLA loci, with DRB1 alleles showing the most associated TCRs and HLA-C alleles showing the fewest.

The cohort was made up of hundreds of healthy bone marrow donors. At the time of sampling, all cohort members were nominally healthy, though unrecorded immune exposures were likely present. The donor tested CMV seronegative and was one of the 352 seronegative cohort members. A peripheral blood sample was collected from each donor, and TCR beta sequencing was performed on peripheral blood mononuclear cells. Genomic DNA was extracted from the blood cell samples with the Qiagen DNeasy Blood Extraction Kit. On this clone itself: The antigen this receptor binds is unknown. No qualities accompany the bases; no much larger clone lies one base away.

V is shortened by 1 base, J by 9 bases, and the region joining them spans 7 bases. The CDR3 goes from the cysteine to the phenylalanine over 11 residues. Only CDR3 DNA remains: 33 bases, in frame from the first base. The germline V gene (reference sequence) sets CDR1 to DFQATT and CDR2 to SNEGSKA. Library generation was performed with the immunoSEQ multiplex PCR assay. For the multiplex PCR, a mixture combining 60 forward primers for TCR Vbeta segments and 13 reverse primers for TCR Jbeta segments was used. Amplification of the CDR3 region of rearranged TCR beta genes was performed with a multiplex PCR assay on genomic DNA. The Illumina HiSeq System was used to sequence the amplified TCR beta libraries as 87-base-pair reads. As for the original processing: A later analysis tallied some 79 million unique TCR beta chains across the 666 repertoires, and approximately 9.9 million of those chains were shared by two or more donors. Raw reads were error-corrected and collapsed into unique sequences with a nearest-neighbor algorithm that merged closely related sequences to remove PCR and sequencing errors. CDR3 sequences were aligned to IMGT reference sequences to assign V, D and J gene segments. For a sequence to be retained, a match of at least six nucleotides was required to both a V gene segment and a J gene segment. A rearrangement counted as productive if the CDR3 had no stop codons and remained in frame with V and J, and every other rearrangement counted as non-productive. Following IMGT convention, CDR3 was defined as the stretch from the second conserved V-encoded cysteine to the conserved J-encoded phenylalanine. The earlier analysis of roughly 590 of the donors excluded any sequence lacking an unambiguous match to a single V gene segment. In an earlier analysis of some 590 of the donors, a V segment was called functional when productive rearrangements were above 56.7%, and segregating when the standard deviation between donors exceeded 5%. To diagnose cytomegalovirus status from the catalog of TCR beta chain sequences, a statistical classification framework was built. A later analysis assigned V and J genes by comparing TCR nucleotide sequences with IMGT/GENE-DB human TR gene sequences. A later analysis assigned CDR3 sequences and most-parsimonious VDJ recombination scenarios with the TCRdist pipeline. In a later analysis, each TCR beta chain was defined by its CDR3 amino acid sequence together with its V-gene family, and reads without a unique V-gene family were excluded. In a later analysis, around 600 highly shared, low-generation-probability nucleotide sequences were removed to address suspected cross-contamination and a sequencing artifact. In a later analysis, a clonal expansion index for each public chain was calculated from normalized within-repertoire ranks of inferred template counts. In a later analysis, generation probabilities were computed with a VDJ recombination model fitted to out-of-frame rearrangements, and the resulting probabilities were checked against IGoR. In a later analysis, TCR-TCR, TCR-HLA and TCR-CMV co-occurrence was scored with hypergeometric tests, and a repertoire-size bias correction was applied to TCR pairs. In a later analysis, false discovery rates were estimated by permuting HLA or CMV assignments 20 times. In a later analysis, co-occurring TCRs were grouped using DBSCAN, with TCRdist sequence similarity added in when clustering inside HLA-allele-positive subsets. Repertoires with fewer than 30,000 or more than 120,000 public chains were left out of co-occurrence clustering, as were about five repertoires with anomalous nucleotide sharing. This is the immuneACCESS table as TCRdb keeps it, with only in-frame sequences that have V and J called. A part of the clones is gone; compared with another copy, unresolved V genes explain less than half, and the rest is unexplained. D and trimming were read from the DNA, whereas the V and J calls and clone size are those reported in that table. The sample includes 65,000 to 90,000 clones, with 76% observed a single time. The top ten clones comprise about 3% of the sample.

The chain couples TRBV20-1 to TRBJ2-1; TRBD2 could be the D gene, as 5 bases match. The clonotype comes from a man aged 35 to 55 in good health and CMV-seronegative. The sequenced sample consisted of PBMCs. The CDR3 protein sequence reads: CSARGLSEQFF. The DNA reads TGCAGTGCTAGAGGACTATCTGAGCAGTTCTTC.